This T cell receptor (beta chain) came from a study of T cell repertoires in cytomegalovirus infection. Overall study: Both CMV infection and a matching HLA type were indicated by public TCR beta signatures.

TCRdb analysed the reads with MiXCR anew, one entry per CDR3 protein. The top ten clones hold roughly 8% of a sample with some 600,000 distinct CDR3 sequences, approximately 24% of them seen once. Study results and caveats: Carriers of CMV and the relevant HLA type were discriminated by public TCR beta frequency. HLA-C-restricted, CMV-specific TCR beta clonotypes were dominant ex vivo.

This clonotype has a handful of counts. Its cognate antigen is unknown. The CDR3 has 15 amino acids. Looked up from germline, CDR1 is MNHEY and CDR2 is SVGAGI. V was clipped by 0 bases and J by 1 base, with 9 bases between them. Sequencing was carried out using CD8+ T cells from PBMCs. The TCR was taken from a human donor in good health (CMV status not recorded). Some clones in this sample may be carry-over from other donors' samples. The chain is built from TRBV6-5 and TRBJ1-1; perhaps TRBD1 as D (5 bases). The CDR3 DNA reads as TGTGCCAGCAGTTACTCGGGGGGTGGGAACACTGAAGCTTTCTTT. Its protein product is CASSYSGGGNTEAFF.